This T cell receptor (beta chain) was sequenced during a study of T cell repertoires in cytomegalovirus infection. Many counts were recorded for this clonotype. Trimming took 6 bases from V and 8 from J, leaving 19 bases between them. Germline-derived CDR1 and CDR2 are MNHEY and SVGAGI. The CDR3 spans 14 residues. TCRdb re-derived calls from the reads in MiXCR, one entry per CDR3 protein. The table lists about 310,000 distinct CDR3 sequences, 8% to 10% of them singletons. The genes are TRBV6-5 and TRBJ1-2; D ambiguous. The clonotype originates from a human donor in good health (CMV status not recorded). Some clones in this sample may be carry-over from other donors' samples. Sequencing was done on a sample of PBMCs. The DNA of the CDR3 is TGTGCCAGCAGCCACGAGGACGGCGTTAGAGGCTACACCTTC. Amino acids: CASSHEDGVRGYTF.